The 30 T cell receptor beta chains presented below share a single source sample, sequenced in a study of graft-versus-host responses after intestinal transplantation. Their specific antigens are unknown. The method was immunoSEQ multiplex PCR; TCRdb's version includes in-frame clones alone and lacks a portion of them. The data contain about 120,000 clones, around 96% of them singletons. The sequencing used unstimulated CD8+ T cells sorted from spleen or lymph node cells, collected before intestinal transplant. These TCRs come from a human donor who received an intestinal transplant.

The chain recombines TRBV19 with TRBJ2-7; 7 positions agree with TRBD2. There are 14 residues in the CDR3. In germline, CDR1 is LNHDA, CDR2 SQIVND (reference sequence). Germline trimming cut 5 bases from V and 4 bases from J; bases unmatched to any gene: 8. The CDR3 DNA reads as TGTGCCAGTAGTCGCGGGATTAGCGGGTACGAGCAGTACTTC. Translation gives CASSRGISGYEQYF.

This chain links TRBV18 with TRBJ1-3; D unresolved. The V gene's germline CDR1 is KGHSH and CDR2 LQKENI. V lost 3 bases and J lost 2, with 11 bases in between. The CDR3 sequence is 15 residues long. CDR3 sequence reads: CASSPSDGTGNTIYF. In DNA form, the CDR3 reads TGTGCCAGCTCACCGTCAGACGGTACTGGAAACACCATATATTTT.

The chain carries TRBV5-4 and TRBJ2-7; tentatively, D is TRBD1 or TRBD2 (5 bases each). This CDR3 comprises 15 residues. Trimming removed 2 bases at V and 3 bases at J, with 15 bases between. Germline-derived CDR1 and CDR2 are SGHNT and YYREEE (reference sequence). CDR3 nucleotides: TGTGCCAGCAGCTTCCGGGGCACACGAATCTACGAGCAGTACTTC. Translation gives CASSFRGTRIYEQYF.

This clone occurred a few times. The V gene is TRBV28, the J gene TRBJ1-3; D perhaps matches TRBD1 (5 bases). The V end lost 3 bases, the J end lost 2 bases, and 11 bases lay between the germline ends. Per the germline V gene, CDR1 is MDHEN and CDR2 is SYDVKM. CDR3 size: 15 residues. The CDR3 loop reads CASSFSRRAGNTIYF. CDR3 DNA sequence: TGTGCCAGCAGTTTCTCGCGCAGGGCTGGAAACACCATATATTTT.

The genes are TRBV7-9 and TRBJ2-5; D uncertain. Trimming pared 0 bases from V and 11 bases from J, leaving 16 bases between. CDR1 and CDR2 from the germline V gene are SEHNR and FQNEAQ (reference sequence). This CDR3 is 14 amino acids long. This CDR3 reads CASSLAWVGEEQYF. The CDR3 DNA follows: TGTGCCAGCAGCTTAGCCTGGGTCGGAGAGGAGCAGTACTTC.

This clone was observed a single time. The rearrangement joins TRBV5-8 to TRBJ2-1, with D unresolved. CDR3 length: 10 amino acids. Deletions cut 2 bases from V and 8 bases from J, with 2 bases between. The V gene's germline CDR1 is SGHTS and CDR2 YDEGEE. CDR3 region: CASSLDEQFF. CDR3 DNA: TGTGCCAGCAGCTTAGATGAGCAGTTCTTC.

This sequence joins TRBV7-9 and TRBJ2-7, with D unclear. This CDR3 has 12 amino acids. Trimming pared 4 bases from V and 3 bases from J, leaving 7 bases between. Per germline, CDR1 SEHNR and CDR2 FQNEAQ (reference sequence). As DNA, the CDR3 is TGTGCCAGCAGCTCGAGTCGCTACGAGCAGTACTTC. The encoded protein is CASSSSRYEQYF.

This clone was found once. V gene TRBV25-1 combines with J gene TRBJ2-1, with D maybe TRBD2 (6 bases). CDR1 and CDR2 (germline): MGHDK, SYGVNS. Between the trimmed V and J ends, which lost 8 bases and 7 bases, there was a span of 9 bases. The CDR3 is 11 residues long. This CDR3 is CASRRENEQFF. The CDR3 DNA reads TGTGCCAGCCGGAGGGAGAATGAGCAGTTCTTC.

The CDR3 loop is CASSSPMTSGRALTYEQYF. CDR3 nucleotide sequence: TGTGCCAGCAGCTCCCCAATGACTAGCGGGAGGGCCCTTACCTACGAGCAGTACTTC. The V and J genes are TRBV28 and TRBJ2-7; TRBD2 matches 14 bases. The junction had 15 bases not matched to a gene; V was cut back by 6 bases and J by 2 bases. This CDR3 is 19 amino acids long. Per germline, CDR1 MDHEN and CDR2 SYDVKM. Full variable domain (rest looked up from reference TRBV28 and TRBJ2-7): DVKVTQSSRYLVKRTGEKVFLECVQDMDHENMFWYRQDPGLGLRLIYFSYDVKMKEKGDIPEGYSVSREKKERFSLILESASTNQTSMYLCASSSPMTSGRALTYEQYFGPGTRLTVT.

The table lists this clone with a few counts. The CDR3 DNA reads as TGTGCCAGTAGTTTGGGACTAGCGGGAGACAATGAGCAGTTCTTC. Translating gives CASSLGLAGDNEQFF. The V call is TRBV19, the J call TRBJ2-1; 14 nucleotides agree with TRBD2. V lost 5 bases to trimming and J lost 5 bases; unmatched junction nucleotides: 2. CDR1 is LNHDA, CDR2 SQIVND, per germline (reference sequence). The CDR3 has 15 residues.

This clone was recorded only once. V gene TRBV30 combines with J gene TRBJ2-7, with 7 bases lining up with TRBD1. This CDR3 comprises 13 residues. Germline loops: CDR1 GTSNPN, CDR2 SVGIG (reference sequence). V gave up 3 bases and J gave up 3 bases; unmatched junction bases: 5. In DNA, the CDR3 is TGTGCCTGGAGGGGGGACAGTAGCTACGAGCAGTACTTC. Its protein product is CAWRGDSSYEQYF.

This chain uses TRBV19 with TRBJ2-7; D is tentatively TRBD1 or TRBD2 (5 bases each). CDR1 is LNHDA, CDR2 SQIVND, per germline (reference sequence). Between the trimmed V and J ends, which lost 1 base and 5 bases, there was a span of 15 bases. The CDR3 is 15 amino acids. CDR3 DNA sequence: TGTGCCAGTAGTATAGGGGACCAAGAGTTGGACGAGCAGTACTTC. Residues: CASSIGDQELDEQYF.

The chain is built from TRBV28 and TRBJ1-5; D not resolved. Germline lookup yields CDR1 MDHEN and CDR2 SYDVKM. This CDR3 is built from 14 residues. Trimming removed 5 bases from V and 3 bases from J, with 11 bases in between. The CDR3 nucleotides are TGTGCCAGCAGTCTGGGGTTATACAATCAGCCCCAGCATTTT. Translating it yields CASSLGLYNQPQHF.

The genes are TRBV28 and TRBJ2-1; 8 bases fit TRBD2. The CDR3 covers 14 residues. Germline assignment: CDR1 MDHEN and CDR2 SYDVKM. The trim removed 8 bases at V and 4 bases at J, leaving 7 bases unmatched. In DNA form, the CDR3 reads TGTGCCAGCCGAGCCCCTAGCGGGTACAATGAGCAGTTCTTC. The encoded protein is CASRAPSGYNEQFF.

The chain uses TRBV9 and TRBJ2-1, with 8 positions matching TRBD2. V gave up 4 bases and J gave up 0 bases; unmatched junction bases: 9. This CDR3 spans 17 amino acids. Germline V gene data show CDR1 as SGDLS and CDR2 as YYNGEE. The CDR3 loop reads CASSPRLAGLSYNEQFF. The CDR3 nucleotides read TGTGCCAGCAGCCCCCGTCTAGCGGGCCTCTCCTACAATGAGCAGTTCTTC.

V usage is TRBV7-8 and J usage is TRBJ2-1; D gene ambiguous. The CDR3 length is 18 residues. Trimming pared 5 bases from V and 0 bases from J, leaving 20 bases between. From germline, CDR1 is SGHVS and CDR2 FQNEAQ. The CDR3 loop is CASSQAINKESSYNEQFF. The CDR3 nucleotides are TGTGCCAGCAGCCAGGCCATCAACAAGGAGAGCTCCTACAATGAGCAGTTCTTC.

V and J are TRBV9 and TRBJ2-7; D uncertain. The germline CDR1 and CDR2 sequences are SGDLS and YYNGEE. The CDR3 has 13 residues. V was cut by 4 bases and J by 4 bases, with 12 bases left in between. The CDR3 DNA reads as TGTGCCAGCAGCACCTCGGACGGTTACGAGCAGTACTTC. Protein sequence: CASSTSDGYEQYF. Combining the CDR3 with reference TRBV9 and TRBJ2-7 gives the whole variable domain DSGVTQTPKHLITATGQRVTLRCSPRSGDLSVYWYQQSLDQGLQFLIQYYNGEERAKGNILERFSAQQFPDLHSELNLSSLELGDSALYFCASSTSDGYEQYFGPGTRLTVT.

The chain has TRBV27 and TRBJ1-2; D might be TRBD1 (6 bases). CDR1 MNHEY and CDR2 SMNVEV come from the germline V gene (reference sequence). Trimming stripped 3 bases from V and 8 bases from J, with 16 bases between. The CDR3 totals 14 residues. The CDR3 nucleotides are TGTGCCAGCAGTTTCGTGCAGGGGAGGGAGGGCTACACCTTC. Protein: CASSFVQGREGYTF.

The chain employs TRBV28 and TRBJ2-5; D tentatively fits TRBD1 or TRBD2 (6 bases each). The V end lost 3 bases, the J end lost 4 bases, and 9 bases lay between the germline ends. Looked up from germline, CDR1 is MDHEN and CDR2 is SYDVKM. The CDR3 runs 13 residues. The CDR3 DNA follows: TGTGCCAGCAGTTTCGGGGGCGGAGAGACCCAGTACTTC. Amino acid sequence: CASSFGGGETQYF.

The V gene is TRBV9, the J gene TRBJ1-1, with 8 nucleotides matching TRBD1. CDR3 length: 14 residues. V dropped 0 bases and J dropped 4; count of bases not matched to a gene: 2. From germline, CDR1 is SGDLS and CDR2 YYNGEE. The CDR3 is CASSVGTGFTEAFF. The CDR3 DNA sequence: TGTGCCAGCAGCGTAGGGACAGGGTTCACTGAAGCTTTCTTT.

V is TRBV7-6 and J is TRBJ2-7; 8 bases fit TRBD1. The CDR3 sequence is 14 residues long. J was trimmed by 3 bases and V by 5 bases; bases with no gene match: 6. In germline, CDR1 is SGHVS, CDR2 FNYEAQ. CDR3 protein: CASSLGTGSYEQYF. In DNA form, the CDR3 reads TGTGCCAGCAGCCTCGGGACAGGTAGCTACGAGCAGTACTTC.

The chain uses TRBV19 and TRBJ2-7; 7 nucleotides line up with TRBD1. Trimming took 5 bases from V and 3 from J; bases not matched to a gene: 4. The CDR3 extends over 13 amino acids. The germline V gene encodes CDR1 LNHDA and CDR2 SQIVND (reference sequence). The CDR3 here is CASSPWTGYEQYF. The CDR3, as DNA: TGTGCCAGTAGTCCGTGGACAGGCTACGAGCAGTACTTC. The entire variable domain, with the rest obtained from reference TRBV19 and TRBJ2-7, is as follows: DGGITQSPKYLFRKEGQNVTLSCEQNLNHDAMYWYRQDPGQGLRLIYYSQIVNDFQKGDIAEGYSVSREKKESFPLTVTSAQKNPTAFYLCASSPWTGYEQYFGPGTRLTVT.

This chain connects TRBV7-2 to TRBJ2-2; either TRBD1 or TRBD2 may fit D (5 bases each). Germline V lookup: CDR1 SGHTA, CDR2 FQGNSA. This CDR3 has 17 residues. Trimming shortened V by 0 bases and J by 0 bases, and 11 bases separated the two germline ends. CDR3 in DNA: TGTGCCAGCAGCTTAGCGCCGAGGGGCCCGAACACCGGGGAGCTGTTTTTT. Translated, it gives CASSLAPRGPNTGELFF.

The rearrangement uses TRBV19 and TRBJ1-1; D call uncertain. This CDR3 comprises 13 residues. Per the germline V gene, CDR1 is LNHDA and CDR2 is SQIVND (reference sequence). V was cut by 5 bases and J by 6 bases, with 13 bases left in between. The CDR3 protein is CASSVSGLAEAFF. For the CDR3, the DNA is TGTGCCAGTAGTGTCAGCGGGCTGGCTGAAGCTTTCTTT.

As concerns this clone: At one of its ends the junction is not consistent with the germline gene, which may arise from a read error. The rearrangement joins TRBV9 to TRBJ1-4; D remains ambiguous. The CDR3 totals 14 residues. Germline lookup yields CDR1 SGDLS and CDR2 YYNGEE. CDR3 amino acids: CTSSVGPSFEKLFF. As DNA, the CDR3 is TGTACCAGCAGCGTAGGCCCCTCGTTCGAAAAACTGTTTTTT. Based on the CDR3 plus reference TRBV9 and TRBJ1-4, the full variable domain is DSGVTQTPKHLITATGQRVTLRCSPRSGDLSVYWYQQSLDQGLQFLIQYYNGEERAKGNILERFSAQQFPDLHSELNLSSLELGDSALYFCTSSVGPSFEKLFFGSGTQLSVL.

The chain joins TRBV28 to TRBJ2-5; 7 positions agree with TRBD1. The germline V gene encodes CDR1 MDHEN and CDR2 SYDVKM. V lost 3 bases, J lost 1 base, and 5 bases stayed unmatched. The CDR3 is 15 residues long. For the CDR3, the DNA is TGTGCCAGCAGTTTCGAGACAGGGACCCAAGAGACCCAGTACTTC. Its protein is CASSFETGTQETQYF.

The gene calls are TRBV4-1 and TRBJ2-1, with 7 bases aligning to TRBD2. The CDR3 has 15 residues. Germline lookup yields CDR1 MGHRA and CDR2 YSYEKL. Trimming took 0 bases from V and 7 from J; bases not matched to a gene: 6. CDR3 bases: TGCGCCAGCAGCCAAGAAGCTGGACTAGTAAATGAGCAGTTCTTC. Residues: CASSQEAGLVNEQFF.

V gene TRBV5-8 combines with J gene TRBJ1-1, with a weak D call TRBD1 (5 bases). This CDR3 region has 14 residues. The V and J ends lost 7 bases and 3 bases respectively, with 16 bases between them. Germline loops: CDR1 SGHTS, CDR2 YDEGEE. This chain's CDR3 is CASPVEGRYTEAFF. As DNA, the CDR3 is TGTGCCAGCCCGGTCGAGGGGCGATACACTGAAGCTTTCTTT.

This chain joins TRBV27 and TRBJ2-1; 10 bases agree with TRBD2. CDR1 and CDR2 from the germline V gene are MNHEY and SMNVEV (reference sequence). This CDR3 region has 15 residues. After removal of 7 bases from V and 8 bases from J, the junction contained 11 bases not matched to a gene. The CDR3 sequence: CASTPVAGGYDEQFF. In DNA, the CDR3 is TGTGCCAGCACTCCTGTAGCGGGAGGTTACGATGAGCAGTTCTTC.

This chain links TRBV6-6 with TRBJ2-1; 11 positions match TRBD2. Germline V gene sequence: CDR1 MNHNY, CDR2 SVGAGI (reference sequence). With 2 bases clipped from V and 9 bases from J, the junction kept 6 bases outside the gene matches. The CDR3 covers 15 residues. CDR3 bases: TGTGCCAGCAGTTACCTAGCGGGAGGACCGGGTGAGCAGTTCTTC. This encodes CASSYLAGGPGEQFF.